This T cell receptor beta chain was profiled in a study of beta chain features in type 1 diabetes. Findings and caveats of the study: Patients and controls would share equally any PCR tilt toward shorter templates.

Points on this clone: Its specificity is unknown.

Since all of the isolated RNA was reverse transcribed, expressed TCRB transcripts were what got sequenced. This table comes from immunoSEQ multiplex PCR, and its TCRdb copy is limited to in-frame clones, with some not included. The profile shows roughly 120,000 clones, 30% to 40% of them singletons. This CDR3 region has 12 residues. Germline V gives CDR1 GTSNPN, CDR2 SVGIG (reference sequence). V was cut by 2 bases and J by 4 bases, with 8 bases left in between. Sample: stem cell memory CD4+ T cells from blood. The chain carries TRBV30 and TRBJ1-1; perhaps TRBD1 as D (6 bases). The receptor was derived from a woman aged 18-30 years in good health. The CDR3 bases are TGTGCCTGGAGTACAGGGTTCACTGAAGCTTTCTTT. Protein product: CAWSTGFTEAFF.